The 18 T cell receptor beta chains in this list originate from one sample, sequenced in a study of blood T cells in healthy people across ages. Sample-barcoded 5' priming and a J-beta primer mix drove a second PCR of roughly 6 to 12 cycles. TCRdb called the 5' RACE reads again in MiXCR, with one record for every CDR3 protein. The sample holds some 1.7 million distinct CDR3 sequences; 28% are singletons and the top ten take 7% to 9%. Sequenced: blood. These receptors all stem from a woman younger than 45 in good health.

This rearrangement joins TRBV24-1 to TRBJ1-2; no definite D call. The germline V and J ends were trimmed by 1 base and 6 bases, with 8 bases remaining between them. This CDR3 is built from 13 residues. Germline assignment: CDR1 KGHDR and CDR2 SFDVKD. In DNA, the CDR3 is TGTGCCACCAGTGATTTCTTAGGAAATGGCTACACCTTC. Residues: CATSDFLGNGYTF.

This clonotype was picked up many times. The genes are TRBV7-3 and TRBJ2-1, with 10 bases lining up with TRBD2. The ends lost 1 base at V and 0 bases at J; junction bases unmatched: 6. The CDR3 contains 18 residues. Looked up from germline, CDR1 is SGHTA and CDR2 is FQGTGA. As DNA, the CDR3 is TGTGCCAGCAGCTTAAGCGCTAGCGGGGGAAGCTCCTACAATGAGCAGTTCTTC. Its translation: CASSLSASGGSSYNEQFF.

The V call is TRBV20-1, the J call TRBJ2-1; TRBD1 matches at 7 bases. The V segment lost 0 bases and the J segment 1 base; nucleotides outside the gene matches: 6. Germline assignment: CDR1 DFQATT and CDR2 SNEGSKA (reference sequence). This CDR3 is built from 16 residues. This CDR3 reads CSARDPGRGSYNEQFF. The CDR3 region has the DNA TGCAGTGCTAGAGATCCCGGCAGGGGGTCCTACAATGAGCAGTTCTTC.

V and J are TRBV29-1 and TRBJ1-3, with no clear D. V dropped 4 bases and J dropped 3 bases, with 7 bases sitting between them. There are 12 residues in the CDR3. Germline V gene lookup returns CDR1 SQVTM and CDR2 ANQGSEA. CDR3 region: CSVGGYGNTIYF. For the CDR3, the DNA is TGCAGCGTTGGAGGGTATGGAAACACCATATATTTT.

This clonotype was counted a few times. The rearrangement joins TRBV6-5 to TRBJ1-2; D is unresolved. The CDR3 extends over 16 amino acids. The germline V and J ends were trimmed by 2 bases and 1 base, with 14 bases remaining between them. Germline CDR1 MNHEY, CDR2 SVGAGI. This CDR3 reads CASSYPIPDGNYGYTF. The CDR3 region has the DNA TGTGCCAGCAGTTACCCCATCCCCGACGGTAACTATGGCTACACCTTC.

V and J are TRBV5-1 and TRBJ2-3; 7 nucleotides align to TRBD1. After removal of 3 bases from V and 2 bases from J, the junction contained 6 bases not matched to a gene. The CDR3 has 15 amino acids. Looked up from germline, CDR1 is SGHRS and CDR2 is YFSETQ. In nucleotides, the CDR3 is TGCGCCAGCAGCTCCTTAGGGGGCCTCACAGATACGCAGTATTTT. Translating gives CASSSLGGLTDTQYF. Variable domain in full (rest from reference TRBV5-1 and TRBJ2-3): KAGVTQTPRYLIKTRGQQVTLSCSPISGHRSVSWYQQTPGQGLQFLFEYFSETQRNKGNFPGRFSGRQFSNSRSEMNVSTLELGDSALYLCASSSLGGLTDTQYFGPGTRLTVL.

This rearrangement joins TRBV5-1 to TRBJ2-3; a weak D match, TRBD1 (6 bases). CDR3 length: 14 amino acids. V gave up 5 bases and J gave up 4 bases, with 14 bases separating them. Germline V gives CDR1 SGHRS, CDR2 YFSETQ. CDR3 protein: CASRPDSTADTQYF. The CDR3 coding sequence is TGCGCCAGCAGACCGGACAGCACGGCAGATACGCAGTATTTT.

The chain uses TRBV11-2 and TRBJ2-1; no clear D. The germline V gene encodes CDR1 SGHAT and CDR2 FQNNGV. CDR3 size: 15 residues. Trimming took 0 bases from V and 9 from J, leaving 15 bases between them. The DNA for the CDR3 is TGTGCCAGCAGCTTAGAATCGGCAGTTGGCAGTGAGCAGTTCTTC. Translation: CASSLESAVGSEQFF.

CDR3 amino acids: CSVPTSAGTDTQYF. The CDR3, as DNA: TGCAGCGTCCCGACTAGCGCGGGCACAGATACGCAGTATTTT. The chain joins TRBV29-1 to TRBJ2-3, with TRBD2 matching over 8 bases. Per the germline V gene, CDR1 is SQVTM and CDR2 is ANQGSEA. Germline trimming cut 6 bases from V and 1 base from J; bases unmatched to any gene: 6. The CDR3 has 14 amino acids.

This clonotype was observed a handful of times. The CDR3 is CASSPQGYHTDTQYF. CDR3 nucleotide sequence: TGTGCCAGCAGCCCCCAGGGGTACCACACAGATACGCAGTATTTT. The chain is built from TRBV5-6 and TRBJ2-3; weak D call: TRBD1 (6 bases). The CDR3 sequence is 15 residues long. Looked up from germline, CDR1 is SGHDT and CDR2 is YYEEEE. With 4 bases removed from V and 2 bases from J, the gap between germline ends came to 14 bases.

This chain joins TRBV5-1 and TRBJ2-7; 10 bases are a match to TRBD2. V lost 3 bases and J lost 7; bases outside the gene matches: 13. The CDR3 loop spans 16 amino acids. Germline loops: CDR1 SGHRS, CDR2 YFSETQ. The CDR3 is CASSSGDSGGSTEQYF. The CDR3 coding sequence is TGCGCCAGCAGCTCGGGGGATAGCGGGGGGTCTACGGAGCAGTACTTC.

This clonotype has a count of ten or more. The chain uses TRBV21-1 and TRBJ2-7; TRBD1 is the table's D call, not checked against the DNA. TRBV21-1 is annotated as a pseudogene. This CDR3 has 15 amino acids. CDR3 DNA sequence: TGTGCCAGCATCCCTCGCAGGGGGCTGTCCTACGAGCAGTACTTC. It specifies CASIPRRGLSYEQYF.

This clonotype was seen once. The chain has TRBV5-1 and TRBJ1-1; D is ambiguous. Germline V CDR1 and CDR2: SGHRS, YFSETQ. Trimming cost V 6 bases and J 0 bases, with 15 bases left between them. This CDR3 contains 15 residues. CDR3 nucleotides: TGCGCCAGCAAACACTTGACAAACGTGAACACTGAAGCTTTCTTT. Its translation: CASKHLTNVNTEAFF.

This clonotype occurred many times. The chain links TRBV20-1 to TRBJ2-5; no definite D call. Germline-derived CDR1 and CDR2 are DFQATT and SNEGSKA (reference sequence). There are 10 residues in the CDR3. Trimming removed 6 bases at V and 3 bases at J, with 5 bases between. The CDR3, as DNA: TGCAGTGCAAAAGAAGAGACCCAGTACTTC. Translation gives CSAKEETQYF.

Turning to this clonotype: Germline is not matched at one junction end, which may reflect a read error. The chain joins TRBV29-1 to TRBJ2-7; no clear D gene. Per the germline V gene, CDR1 is SQVTM and CDR2 is ANQGSEA. The CDR3 runs to 15 residues. CDR3 sequence: CSVEVLGLSSYERYF. CDR3 DNA: TGCAGCGTTGAGGTTTTGGGTCTGAGCTCCTACGAGCGGTACTTC.

The DNA of the CDR3 is TGCAGTGCTAGAGATTCAAGACTAAAGTTCTTC. Translating it yields CSARDSRLKFF. The chain recombines TRBV20-1 with TRBJ2-1; maybe TRBD2 (5 bases). This CDR3 region has 11 residues. Trimming pared 0 bases from V and 14 bases from J, leaving 11 bases between. The germline CDR1 and CDR2 sequences are DFQATT and SNEGSKA (reference sequence).

The rearrangement links TRBV10-3 to TRBJ2-1; D call uncertain. V was clipped by 2 bases and J by 0 bases, with 11 bases between them. There are 16 residues in the CDR3. Germline loops: CDR1 ENHRY, CDR2 SYGVKD. The CDR3 region is CAISEAGPSSYNEQFF. DNA for the CDR3: TGTGCCATCAGTGAGGCAGGCCCGAGCTCCTACAATGAGCAGTTCTTC.

This clonotype appeared a few times. J is TRBJ1-5 and V is TRBV6-6; D is perhaps TRBD1 (5 bases). This CDR3 has 14 amino acids. The V end was cut by 6 bases, the J end by 4 bases, with 13 bases between. CDR1 and CDR2 (germline): MNHNY, SVGAGI (reference sequence). The CDR3: CASRPDSLNQPQHF. As DNA, the CDR3 is TGTGCCAGCAGGCCTGACAGCCTTAATCAGCCCCAGCATTTT.